This T cell receptor (beta chain) stems from a study of blood T cell repertoires in COVID-19. In the study overall: The analysed material was cDNA or gDNA that came from T cells, B-cell-depleted T cells, or PBMCs.

This clone has more than one count but fewer than ten. Methods used by the authors: Counts of nucleated cells, estimated from reference gene primer amplification, were obtained. TCRdb's copy holds only in-frame clones and misses some; the assay was immunoSEQ multiplex PCR. V and J calls and clone size come straight from that table; D and trimming were deduced from the DNA. The sample carries roughly 200,000 clones, 80% to 85% recorded once. The CDR3 runs to 14 residues. V lost 3 bases to trimming and J lost 5 bases, with 11 bases between them. The germline V gene has CDR1 GTSNPN and CDR2 SVGIG (reference sequence).

What was sequenced was peripheral blood. This TCR came from a man in his forties with acute or convalescent COVID-19. The chain combines TRBV30 with TRBJ1-6; D possibly corresponds to TRBD1 (5 bases). CDR3 in DNA: TGTGCCTGGAGGTACAGGATCGATAATTCACCCCTCCACTTT. Encoded protein: CAWRYRIDNSPLHF.